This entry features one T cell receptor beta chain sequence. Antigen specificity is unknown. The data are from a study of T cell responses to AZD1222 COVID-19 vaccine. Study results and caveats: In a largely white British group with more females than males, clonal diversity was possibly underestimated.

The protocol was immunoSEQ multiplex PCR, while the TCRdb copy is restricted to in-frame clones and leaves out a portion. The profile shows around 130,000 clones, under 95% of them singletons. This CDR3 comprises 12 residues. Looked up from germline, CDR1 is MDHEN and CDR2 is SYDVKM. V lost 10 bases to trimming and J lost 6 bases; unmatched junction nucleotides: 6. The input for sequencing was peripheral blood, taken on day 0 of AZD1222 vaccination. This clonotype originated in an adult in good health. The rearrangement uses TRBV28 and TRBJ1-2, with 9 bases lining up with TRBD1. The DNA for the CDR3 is TGTGCCATCGATGACAGGGGGAATGGCTACACCTTC. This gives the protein CAIDDRGNGYTF.